The 3 T cell receptor beta chains below were found in one sample sequenced in a study of cytomegalovirus exposure and HLA in healthy donors. Here immunoSEQ multiplex PCR was the method, and the copy in TCRdb shows in-frame clones only, minus some. The sample contains about 110,000 clones, 70% to 85% of which appear only once. Input material: PBMCs. These receptors were taken from a woman aged 18-35 years in good health and CMV-seronegative.

The rearrangement links TRBV7-9 to TRBJ1-1, with D uncertain. Germline loops: CDR1 SEHNR, CDR2 FQNEAQ (reference sequence). The CDR3 loop spans 17 amino acids. The V gene lost 4 bases and the J gene lost 5 bases, with 23 bases spanning the gap. CDR3 region: CASSYSSTAVRGTEAFF. CDR3 nucleotide sequence: TGTGCCAGCAGCTACTCCTCGACGGCAGTAAGAGGGACTGAAGCTTTCTTT. Based on the CDR3 plus reference TRBV7-9 and TRBJ1-1, the full variable domain is DTGVSQNPRHKITKRGQNVTFRCDPISEHNRLYWYRQTLGQGPEFLTYFQNEAQLEKSRLLSDRFSAERPKGSFSTLEIQRTEQGDSAMYLCASSYSSTAVRGTEAFFGQGTRLTVV.

This rearrangement joins TRBV7-8 to TRBJ2-6; D not certain. This CDR3 is 18 amino acids long. Germline-derived CDR1 and CDR2 are SGHVS and FQNEAQ. V was trimmed by 1 base and J by 1 base, leaving 14 bases between them. CDR3 region: CASSLGQAFESGANVLTF. The CDR3 nucleotides are TGTGCCAGCAGCTTAGGGCAGGCATTTGAGTCTGGGGCCAACGTCCTGACTTTC.

The chain uses TRBV15 and TRBJ2-5; D is perhaps TRBD2 (8 bases). The CDR3 extends over 16 amino acids. Trimming shortened V by 0 bases and J by 5 bases, and 16 bases separated the two germline ends. The V gene's germline CDR1 is LNHNV and CDR2 YYDKDF (reference sequence). The CDR3 coding sequence is TGTGCCACCAGCAGAGATCGGGAGGGGGCCGGTGAGACCCAGTACTTC. This gives the protein CATSRDREGAGETQYF. Together with reference TRBV15 and TRBJ2-5, the CDR3 gives the full variable domain: DAMVIQNPRYQVTQFGKPVTLSCSQTLNHNVMYWYQQKSSQAPKLLFHYYDKDFNNEADTPDNFQSRRPNTSFCFLDIRSPGLGDTAMYLCATSRDREGAGETQYFGPGTRLLVL.